Below are 14 T cell receptor beta chains sequenced from a single sample in a study of a mutant IDH1 vaccine in newly diagnosed glioma. The antigens of these receptors remain unknown. Described time point: week 47, end of study. Each dose of the vaccine consisted of 300 ug of mutant IDH1 20-mer peptide, with topical imiquimod. Libraries were prepared by immunoSEQ multiplex PCR; TCRdb keeps only in-frame clonotypes and omits some of them. The profile shows some 57,000 clones, 76% of them singletons. Here the sequenced sample was PBMCs, taken from a glioma patient whose treatment included an IDH1 peptide vaccine. These receptors came from a woman aged 40 to 55 with glioma. Some clones in this sample may be carry-over from other donors' samples.

The CDR3 DNA reads TGTGCCAGCAGCTCGTCCAGGCAGGCGAGCTCTGGAAACACCATATATTTT. It is translated as CASSSSRQASSGNTIYF. The J gene is TRBJ1-3, the V gene TRBV7-8; unclear D gene. V was cut by 4 bases and J by 0 bases, with 16 bases left in between. This CDR3 is built from 17 residues. Germline values: CDR1 SGHVS, CDR2 FQNEAQ.

The chain combines TRBV5-1 with TRBJ1-2; 7 bases are a match to TRBD1. Germline V gene lookup returns CDR1 SGHRS and CDR2 YFSETQ. The CDR3 runs to 15 residues. V lost 5 bases, J lost 3 bases, and 10 bases stayed unmatched. This CDR3 is CASRHTGTEDYGYTF. The CDR3 DNA follows: TGCGCCAGCAGGCATACCGGGACAGAGGACTATGGCTACACCTTC.

The chain couples TRBV19 to TRBJ2-1, with TRBD2 matching over 10 bases. The V and J ends lost 3 bases and 7 bases, in that order; junction bases with no gene match: 6. The V gene's germline CDR1 is LNHDA and CDR2 SQIVND (reference sequence). The CDR3 contains 15 residues. The CDR3 sequence is CASSMGLATLNEQFF. CDR3 nucleotide sequence: TGTGCCAGTAGTATGGGACTAGCGACGTTGAATGAGCAGTTCTTC.

The chain couples TRBV11-2 to TRBJ1-2; D unclear. Trimming pared 5 bases from V and 0 bases from J, leaving 13 bases between. Germline CDR1 is SGHAT and CDR2 is FQNNGV. This CDR3 has 15 residues. The CDR3 loop reads CASSPPRVPNYGYTF. CDR3 DNA sequence: TGTGCCAGCAGCCCCCCGCGGGTCCCTAACTATGGCTACACCTTC.

The genes are TRBV10-3 and TRBJ2-3; D gene uncertain. Per germline, CDR1 ENHRY and CDR2 SYGVKD. The V gene lost 0 bases and the J gene lost 1 base, with 8 bases spanning the gap. The CDR3 covers 15 residues. The CDR3 sequence: CAISESEEGTDTQYF. The CDR3, as DNA: TGTGCCATCAGTGAGTCAGAAGAAGGCACAGATACGCAGTATTTT.

The rearrangement joins TRBV6-1 to TRBJ2-7; 9 bases are shared with TRBD2. Germline V gene lookup returns CDR1 MNHNS and CDR2 SASEGT. This CDR3 region has 15 residues. With V trimmed by 3 bases and J by 3 bases, 6 bases remained unmatched. The CDR3 DNA follows: TGTGCCAGCAGTGATTGGCGGGGGGGTGACTACGAGCAGTACTTC. Its protein is CASSDWRGGDYEQYF.

The CDR3 reads CASSPRSMETQYF. The CDR3, as DNA: TGCGCCAGCAGTCCCCGGTCGATGGAGACCCAGTACTTC. The rearrangement uses TRBV23-1 and TRBJ2-5; D unresolved. TRBV23-1 is known as an ORF, though its function is uncertain. The CDR3 is made up of 13 amino acids. The ends were cut back, 4 bases at V and 5 bases at J, with 11 bases in the middle.

The chain uses TRBV7-9 and TRBJ1-1; D is uncertain. CDR1 and CDR2 from the germline V gene are SEHNR and FQNEAQ (reference sequence). V dropped 2 bases and J dropped 0 bases, with 10 bases sitting between them. The CDR3 has 15 residues. CDR3 sequence: CASSLRSQLNTEAFF. The CDR3, as DNA: TGTGCCAGCAGCTTAAGGTCTCAGTTGAACACTGAAGCTTTCTTT.

The CDR3 DNA follows: TGTGCCAGCAGTTACTCATCAACAAGCTCTGGAAACACCATATATTTT. Encoded protein: CASSYSSTSSGNTIYF. The rearrangement joins TRBV6-5 to TRBJ1-3; no reliable D call. V dropped 0 bases and J dropped 0 bases, with 9 bases sitting between them. Germline V gives CDR1 MNHEY, CDR2 SVGAGI. CDR3 length equals 16 residues.

This sequence joins TRBV25-1 and TRBJ2-1; TRBD1 is a possible D gene (5 bases). The V gene's germline CDR1 is MGHDK and CDR2 SYGVNS. Trimming cost V 6 bases and J 4 bases, with 13 bases left between them. CDR3 length: 14 residues. CDR3 region: CASRGPYAYNEQFF. CDR3 sequence (DNA): TGTGCCAGCAGGGGGCCCTACGCTTACAATGAGCAGTTCTTC.

The J gene is TRBJ1-1, the V gene TRBV18; the D is unclear. CDR1 is KGHSH and CDR2 is LQKENI in the germline V gene. The CDR3 spans 12 residues. Between the trimmed V and J ends, which lost 6 bases and 8 bases, there was a span of 13 bases. CDR3 sequence (DNA): TGTGCCAGCTCCTTTAGGGAAGGGGAAGCTTTCTTT. This gives the protein CASSFREGEAFF. The whole variable domain, remainder taken from reference TRBV18 and TRBJ1-1, is NAGVMQNPRHLVRRRGQEARLRCSPMKGHSHVYWYRQLPEEGLKFMVYLQKENIIDESGMPKERFSAEFPKEGPSILRIQQVVRGDSAAYFCASSFREGEAFFGQGTRLTVV.

J is TRBJ1-5 and V is TRBV18; 10 bases map to TRBD1. Germline CDR1 KGHSH, CDR2 LQKENI. The CDR3 has 16 amino acids. V trimming: 4 bases; J trimming: 2 bases; junction bases outside the gene matches: 5. CDR3 sequence (DNA): TGTGCCAGCTCACTCGACAGGGGGCAGGGCAATCAGCCCCAGCATTTT. The encoded protein is CASSLDRGQGNQPQHF.

In this sample, this clone turned up a few times. The chain combines TRBV14 with TRBJ2-3; D is perhaps TRBD2 (7 bases). The CDR3 has 14 amino acids. Trimming stripped 7 bases from V and 4 bases from J, with 15 bases between. Germline lookup yields CDR1 SGHDN and CDR2 FVKESK. CDR3 region: CASTYGGGPDTQYF. The CDR3 DNA is TGTGCCAGCACTTATGGCGGGGGCCCAGATACGCAGTATTTT.

This rearrangement joins TRBV5-1 to TRBJ2-7; 8 bases are a match to TRBD1. CDR3 size: 16 residues. V dropped 5 bases and J dropped 4; count of bases not matched to a gene: 14. Germline CDR1 reads SGHRS; CDR2 reads YFSETQ. The CDR3 nucleotides read TGCGCCAGCAGTTATCTCGCCGGGACAGGCGCGTACGAGCAGTACTTC. Amino acid sequence: CASSYLAGTGAYEQYF. The complete variable domain, with remaining parts taken from reference TRBV5-1 and TRBJ2-7, reads KAGVTQTPRYLIKTRGQQVTLSCSPISGHRSVSWYQQTPGQGLQFLFEYFSETQRNKGNFPGRFSGRQFSNSRSEMNVSTLELGDSALYLCASSYLAGTGAYEQYFGPGTRLTVT.